This T cell receptor (beta chain) is drawn from a study of T cell repertoires in cytomegalovirus infection. TCRdb redid the calling of the reads with MiXCR, one entry per CDR3 protein. This repertoire shows about 490,000 distinct CDR3 sequences, about 15% found once; its top ten account for 24%. Study outcomes and limitations: Clonotype analysis showed dominance of the ex vivo response by HLA-C-restricted CMV-specific TCR beta clonotypes.

V lost 6 bases and J 3 bases, leaving 15 bases between the germline ends. The length of the CDR3 is 15 residues. Germline-derived CDR1 and CDR2 are MDHEN and SYDVKM. This clonotype was counted ten times or more. What it recognizes is unknown. Sequencing input: CD8+ T cells from PBMCs. The J gene is TRBJ1-5, the V gene TRBV28, with D possibly being TRBD1 (6 bases). The TCR sequence derives from a human donor in good health (CMV status not recorded). Some clones in this sample may be carry-over from other donors' samples. In DNA, the CDR3 is TGTGCCAGCAGGGGAGGGGGGGCATCCAATCAGCCCCAGCATTTT. This translates into CASRGGGASNQPQHF.